This T cell receptor (beta chain) was documented in a study of cytomegalovirus exposure and HLA in healthy donors. General observations from the study: Highly shared sequence variants in one cluster were likely a sequencing artifact. In a later analysis, a missense DCLRE1C variant was linked to TCR beta V- and J-gene trimming. Segments of the TCR beta V type were, in most cases, productive about 87% or about 30% of the time in an earlier analysis.

Primers: 60 Vbeta forward and 13 Jbeta reverse. Sequencing was performed with immunoSEQ multiplex PCR; in TCRdb, only in-frame clones are kept and a portion is missing. The profile shows 100,000 to 150,000 clones, about 85% of them singletons. Trimming removed 5 bases from V and 7 bases from J; junction bases left unmatched: 12. CDR3 length: 16 residues. Germline CDR1 LNHDA, CDR2 SQIVND (reference sequence). Turning to this clone: Its antigen remains unidentified.

Sequenced material: PBMCs. The TCR was taken from a young man in good health and CMV-seropositive. The rearrangement joins TRBV19 to TRBJ2-2, with TRBD1 identical over 8 bases. CDR3 sequence (DNA): TGTGCCAGTAGTGTCGGACGGACAGGGTATGTCGGGGAGCTGTTTTTT. This gives the protein CASSVGRTGYVGELFF.